These 31 T cell receptor beta chains originate from one sample sequenced in a study of blood T cell repertoires in COVID-19. Clones were sequenced by immunoSEQ multiplex PCR, and TCRdb holds only the in-frame ones, with some missing. The sample includes about 250,000 clones, about 87% of them seen just once. The specimen sequenced was peripheral blood. The receptors come from a woman in her twenties or thirties with COVID-19, enrolled during active disease.

The chain carries TRBV7-8 and TRBJ2-5; 7 nucleotides line up with TRBD2. The CDR3 has 14 amino acids. Unmatched junction bases numbered 4, after V lost 1 base and J lost 5 bases. CDR1 and CDR2 from the germline V gene are SGHVS and FQNEAQ. Here the CDR3 DNA reads TGTGCCAGCAGCTTAGGCGGGGGTAGGGAGACCCAGTACTTC. This encodes CASSLGGGRETQYF.

The J gene is TRBJ1-5, the V gene TRBV7-9; no clear D gene. Trimming stripped 5 bases from V and 3 bases from J, with 17 bases between. The CDR3 extends over 16 amino acids. The V gene's germline CDR1 is SEHNR and CDR2 FQNEAQ (reference sequence). CDR3 loop: CASSEHPDGNNQPQHF. The CDR3 DNA reads TGTGCCAGCAGCGAACACCCTGACGGGAACAATCAGCCCCAGCATTTT.

The chain couples TRBV4-3 to TRBJ1-3, with 9 bases fitting TRBD1. V gave up 0 bases and J gave up 7 bases; unmatched junction bases: 7. There are 16 residues in the CDR3. CDR1 LGHNA and CDR2 YSLEER come from the germline V gene. CDR3 DNA: TGCGCCAGCAGCCAAGAAGGGACAGGGATCGCGAACACCATATATTTT. Protein product: CASSQEGTGIANTIYF.

This clone has a single count. The genes are TRBV6-2 or TRBV6-3 and TRBJ2-6; a weak D match, TRBD2 (7 bases). Germline-derived CDR1 and CDR2 are MNHEY and SVGEGT. Between the trimmed V and J ends, which lost 6 bases and 0 bases, there was a span of 15 bases. This CDR3 has 17 amino acids. The CDR3 bases are TGTGCCAGCAGCCCCGCGGGGGCAAGCTCTGGGGCCAACGTCCTGACTTTC. Its translation is CASSPAGASSGANVLTF.

This clone appeared once. The chain carries TRBV5-6 and TRBJ1-1; D perhaps matches TRBD1 (5 bases). V shed 4 bases and J shed 5 bases, with 12 bases lying between them. Germline values: CDR1 SGHDT, CDR2 YYEEEE. The CDR3 is 13 amino acids. This chain's CDR3 is CASSRYGGTEAFF. The CDR3 DNA follows: TGTGCCAGCAGCCGGTACGGGGGAACTGAAGCTTTCTTT.

The chain combines TRBV6-5 with TRBJ1-5; D gene ambiguous. Deletions cut 4 bases from V and 3 bases from J, with 10 bases between. From germline, CDR1 is MNHEY and CDR2 SVGAGI. The CDR3 is 14 amino acids. The CDR3 region is CASSSLPYNQPQHF. The DNA of the CDR3 is TGTGCCAGCAGTTCTCTTCCCTACAATCAGCCCCAGCATTTT.

The rearrangement joins TRBV4-3 to TRBJ2-1, with 8 bases that match TRBD1. The CDR3 is 16 amino acids. V trimming: 0 bases; J trimming: 7 bases; junction bases outside the gene matches: 8. Germline values: CDR1 LGHNA, CDR2 YSLEER. The CDR3 nucleotides are TGCGCCAGCAGCCAAGATCTGGCAGGGGGCCGGAATGAGCAGTTCTTC. It specifies CASSQDLAGGRNEQFF.

This clone was seen just once. The V gene is TRBV18, the J gene TRBJ2-3; possible D gene TRBD1, 6 bases. Germline V lookup: CDR1 KGHSH, CDR2 LQKENI. With 4 bases removed from V and 1 base from J, the gap between germline ends came to 15 bases. CDR3 length: 16 residues. This chain's CDR3 is CASSLRTDRGTDTQYF. CDR3 nucleotide sequence: TGTGCCAGCTCACTGCGGACAGACCGGGGCACAGATACGCAGTATTTT.

The chain has TRBV5-8 and TRBJ1-5; TRBD1 is a possible D gene (6 bases). Trimming took off 4 bases at V and 7 bases at J, with 15 bases between the two ends. Germline CDR1 is SGHTS and CDR2 is YDEGEE. The CDR3 runs to 14 residues. CDR3 region: CASSIRDIGQPQHF. The CDR3 region has the DNA TGTGCCAGCAGCATCCGGGACATCGGCCAGCCCCAGCATTTT. Full variable domain (outside the CDR3, taken from reference TRBV5-8 and TRBJ1-5): EAGVTQSPTHLIKTRGQQATLRCSPISGHTSVYWYQQALGLGLQFLLWYDEGEERNRGNFPPRFSGRQFPNYSSELNVNALELEDSALYLCASSIRDIGQPQHFGDGTRLSIL.

The rearrangement joins TRBV19 to TRBJ1-5; 8 nucleotides agree with TRBD1. CDR1 and CDR2 (germline): LNHDA, SQIVND (reference sequence). V shed 3 bases and J 6 bases; nucleotides not matched to a gene: 4. This CDR3 comprises 14 residues. The chain's CDR3 is CASSISQGGQPQHF. The CDR3 DNA follows: TGTGCCAGTAGTATCTCACAGGGGGGTCAGCCCCAGCATTTT.

This clone was counted only a few times. The V and J genes are TRBV19 and TRBJ1-1; TRBD1 agrees at 7 bases. Losses at the gene ends were 6 bases for V and 2 bases for J; bases not matched to a gene: 9. The CDR3 spans 15 residues. The germline V gene has CDR1 LNHDA and CDR2 SQIVND (reference sequence). The CDR3 protein is CASREYRGGNTEAFF. In nucleotides, the CDR3 is TGTGCCAGTAGGGAATACAGGGGTGGTAACACTGAAGCTTTCTTT. Based on the CDR3 plus reference TRBV19 and TRBJ1-1, the full variable domain is DGGITQSPKYLFRKEGQNVTLSCEQNLNHDAMYWYRQDPGQGLRLIYYSQIVNDFQKGDIAEGYSVSREKKESFPLTVTSAQKNPTAFYLCASREYRGGNTEAFFGQGTRLTVV.

This chain uses TRBV2 with TRBJ2-2; D is possibly TRBD2 (5 bases). The CDR3 length is 13 residues. Germline V gene lookup returns CDR1 SNHLY and CDR2 FYNNEI. V dropped 3 bases and J dropped 5 bases, with 7 bases sitting between them. CDR3 sequence reads: CASSERETGELFF. Written as DNA, the CDR3 is TGTGCCAGCAGTGAGAGGGAAACCGGGGAGCTGTTTTTT.

This clone was detected only once. V usage is TRBV27 and J usage is TRBJ1-5; 10 bases align to TRBD1. Trimming at V came to 5 bases and at J to 5 bases, leaving 12 bases not matched to a gene. Germline lookup yields CDR1 MNHEY and CDR2 SMNVEV (reference sequence). The CDR3 spans 17 residues. The CDR3 DNA is TGTGCCAGCAGTCCATCATATCGACAGGGGGCAGATCAGCCCCAGCATTTT. Amino acid sequence: CASSPSYRQGADQPQHF.

V is TRBV28 and J is TRBJ2-1; 7 positions agree with TRBD2. The CDR3 runs 13 residues. Germline CDR1 reads MDHEN; CDR2 reads SYDVKM. With 10 bases clipped from V and 0 bases from J, the junction kept 3 bases outside the gene matches. The CDR3 DNA is TGTGCCACGCGGGGGATCTCCTACAATGAGCAGTTCTTC. Amino acids: CATRGISYNEQFF.

The chain carries TRBV12-5 and TRBJ2-7; the D is unclear. The CDR3 extends over 16 amino acids. In germline, CDR1 is LGHNT, CDR2 FRNRAP. V was cut by 2 bases and J by 7 bases, with 21 bases left in between. The DNA for the CDR3 is TGTGCTAGTGGTTTGATAAGAAACCCGGTCCCGAAGGAGCAGTACGTC. It codes for CASGLIRNPVPKEQYV.

V is TRBV28 and J is TRBJ2-1; possible D gene TRBD1, 8 bases. Deletions cut 5 bases from V and 6 bases from J, with 17 bases between. Per the germline V gene, CDR1 is MDHEN and CDR2 is SYDVKM. There are 15 residues in the CDR3. The CDR3 DNA sequence: TGTGCCAGCAGTCTCCCGGACAGGGAGGGCAATGAGCAGTTCTTC. Translating gives CASSLPDREGNEQFF.

The chain carries TRBV4-2 and TRBJ1-1; D possibly corresponds to TRBD1 (6 bases). The germline V gene encodes CDR1 LGHNA and CDR2 YNFKEQ. The CDR3 runs 20 residues. Trimming took off 0 bases at V and 3 bases at J, with 26 bases between the two ends. The CDR3 region is CASSQDLKGFVRQEDTEAFF. In nucleotides, the CDR3 is TGTGCCAGCAGCCAAGATCTAAAGGGGTTTGTGCGACAGGAAGACACTGAAGCTTTCTTT.

A remark on this clone: The sample has other DNA sequences that encode this CDR3 too. The chain combines TRBV7-9 with TRBJ2-1; 7 bases match TRBD1. CDR1 SEHNR and CDR2 FQNEAQ come from the germline V gene (reference sequence). The CDR3 spans 13 residues. Germline trimming cut 3 bases from V and 4 bases from J; bases unmatched to any gene: 0. The CDR3 here is CASSLGQYNEQFF. The CDR3 region has the DNA TGTGCCAGCAGCTTGGGACAGTACAATGAGCAGTTCTTC.

The table lists this clone with a count of one. The V and J genes are TRBV10-2 and TRBJ2-1; TRBD2 aligns across 8 bases. V was pared by 3 bases and J by 8 bases, with 15 bases of the junction left unmatched. The CDR3 runs 17 residues. CDR1 WSHSY and CDR2 SAAADI come from the germline V gene. As DNA, the CDR3 is TGCGCCAGCAGTGATGCGGGGGGCCGGCCGGGAGGATATGAGCAGTTCTTC. It translates to CASSDAGGRPGGYEQFF.

V gene TRBV18 combines with J gene TRBJ2-1, with TRBD2 matching over 7 bases. Germline V gives CDR1 KGHSH, CDR2 LQKENI. The CDR3 is made up of 14 amino acids. V was pared by 2 bases and J by 8 bases, with 6 bases of the junction left unmatched. CDR3: CASSPDSGRDEQFF. The CDR3 DNA reads as TGTGCCAGCTCACCAGACTCAGGGAGGGATGAGCAGTTCTTC. Drawing the rest from reference TRBV18 and TRBJ2-1, the complete variable domain is NAGVMQNPRHLVRRRGQEARLRCSPMKGHSHVYWYRQLPEEGLKFMVYLQKENIIDESGMPKERFSAEFPKEGPSILRIQQVVRGDSAAYFCASSPDSGRDEQFFGPGTRLTVL.

V gene TRBV24-1 combines with J gene TRBJ2-5; D is possibly TRBD2 (5 bases). Trimming pared 5 bases from V and 4 bases from J, leaving 7 bases between. Germline lookup yields CDR1 KGHDR and CDR2 SFDVKD. This CDR3 is built from 12 residues. The CDR3 DNA reads as TGTGCCACCAGTGCGGGGTTAGAGACCCAGTACTTC. Its translation is CATSAGLETQYF.

The rearrangement joins TRBV30 to TRBJ1-2; D gene uncertain. The germline V and J ends were trimmed by 5 bases and 0 bases, with 16 bases remaining between them. CDR1 and CDR2 from the germline V gene are GTSNPN and SVGIG (reference sequence). This CDR3 contains 15 residues. The CDR3 loop reads CAWFLRFFANYGYTF. CDR3 nucleotides: TGTGCCTGGTTTTTGAGGTTCTTTGCTAACTATGGCTACACCTTC.

The chain combines TRBV4-1 with TRBJ2-6; D gene ambiguous. Germline V CDR1 and CDR2: MGHRA, YSYEKL. The CDR3 has 22 amino acids. V gave up 3 bases and J gave up 0 bases, with 27 bases separating them. DNA of the CDR3: TGCGCCAGCAGCCACCCAAAAAGAGCCGAGCCTCATCCAAGCTCTGGGGCCAACGTCCTGACTTTC. This translates into CASSHPKRAEPHPSSGANVLTF.

The J gene is TRBJ2-1, the V gene TRBV2; a weak D match, TRBD1 (6 bases). The length of the CDR3 is 13 residues. V lost 3 bases, J lost 4 bases, and 7 bases lay in between. Germline V gene lookup returns CDR1 SNHLY and CDR2 FYNNEI. CDR3 in amino acids: CASSDRGYNEQFF. The CDR3 DNA sequence: TGTGCCAGCAGTGACAGGGGTTACAATGAGCAGTTCTTC.

The chain has TRBV7-2 and TRBJ2-3; 8 bases are shared with TRBD2. This CDR3 region has 16 residues. Looked up from germline, CDR1 is SGHTA and CDR2 is FQGNSA. V dropped 0 bases and J dropped 1; count of bases not matched to a gene: 3. The CDR3 nucleotides are TGTGCCAGCAGCTTAGCCGGGGGGGGAGGCACAGATACGCAGTATTTT. The encoded protein is CASSLAGGGGTDTQYF.

This clone was recorded once. This chain joins TRBV19 and TRBJ1-4; D call uncertain. The CDR3 is made up of 15 amino acids. Germline V CDR1 and CDR2: LNHDA, SQIVND (reference sequence). V lost 7 bases, J lost 0 bases, and 12 bases lay in between. CDR3 sequence (DNA): TGTGCCAGTAAATCGAGCCGAGCAACTAATGAAAAACTGTTTTTT. It yields the protein CASKSSRATNEKLFF.

CDR3 nucleotide sequence: TGTGCCAGCAGCTTTCACAGGGGAAGGACTGAAGCTTTCTTT. It specifies CASSFHRGRTEAFF. The chain combines TRBV5-8 with TRBJ1-1, with 7 bases identical to TRBD1. This CDR3 spans 14 amino acids. Germline V CDR1 and CDR2: SGHTS, YDEGEE. V lost 2 bases, J lost 5 bases, and 6 bases stayed unmatched.

The rearrangement uses TRBV12-5 and TRBJ2-1; the match to TRBD2 covers 7 bases. The V and J ends lost 6 bases and 10 bases, in that order; junction bases with no gene match: 21. The CDR3 loop spans 17 amino acids. The germline V gene encodes CDR1 LGHNT and CDR2 FRNRAP. This CDR3 is CASGWSGGEGGEWEQFF. CDR3 in DNA: TGTGCTAGTGGCTGGTCGGGGGGAGAGGGAGGGGAGTGGGAGCAGTTCTTC.

The chain employs TRBV6-2 or TRBV6-3 and TRBJ1-2, with D possibly TRBD1 on 6 matching bases. Germline lookup yields CDR1 MNHEY and CDR2 SVGEGT. V was clipped by 6 bases and J by 3 bases, with 14 bases between them. This CDR3 has 14 residues. The CDR3 sequence is CASSRLGAYYGYTF. The CDR3 DNA sequence: TGTGCCAGCAGCCGACTGGGGGCTTACTATGGCTACACCTTC.

The J gene is TRBJ1-3, the V gene TRBV18, with TRBD1 identical over 7 bases. The CDR3 extends over 17 amino acids. Trimming at V came to 2 bases and at J to 4 bases, leaving 11 bases not matched to a gene. Germline assignment: CDR1 KGHSH and CDR2 LQKENI. The CDR3 spells CASSPNSDRATGNTIYF. In DNA form, the CDR3 reads TGTGCCAGCTCACCAAATTCCGACAGGGCAACAGGAAACACCATATATTTT.

This chain connects TRBV5-1 to TRBJ2-7, with D maybe TRBD1 (6 bases). This CDR3 has 15 amino acids. Trimming removed 0 bases at V and 6 bases at J, with 16 bases between. Germline-derived CDR1 and CDR2 are SGHRS and YFSETQ. CDR3: CASSLASTGQTEQYF. The DNA of the CDR3 is TGCGCCAGCAGCTTGGCCTCTACTGGACAGACCGAGCAGTACTTC.